These 23 T cell receptor beta chains were sequenced from one sample in a study of Graves' ophthalmopathy and Graves' hyperthyroidism. Amplified material comprised TCR beta CDR3 regions derived from RNA transcripts. First-round RT-PCR used HTBI primers; second-round multiplex PCR followed. TCRdb redid the calling of the multiplex PCR reads with MiXCR, one entry per CDR3 protein. The profile shows hundreds of thousands of distinct CDR3 sequences, around 42% of them singletons. Material: peripheral blood. Receptors were obtained from an adult man with Graves' ophthalmopathy.

This clonotype was seen a few times. The chain links TRBV7-3 to TRBJ2-7, with D maybe TRBD2 (5 bases). The germline V gene has CDR1 SGHTA and CDR2 FQGTGA. The V gene lost 0 bases and the J gene lost 6 bases, with 9 bases spanning the gap. This CDR3 contains 13 residues. In DNA form, the CDR3 reads TGTGCCAGCAGCTTAACGTGGGGAGCCGAGCAGTACTTC. This encodes CASSLTWGAEQYF.

The rearrangement uses TRBV4-2 and TRBJ2-5; 7 nucleotides agree with TRBD2. The V gene's germline CDR1 is LGHNA and CDR2 YNFKEQ. V shed 3 bases and J 2 bases; nucleotides not matched to a gene: 9. CDR3 size: 16 residues. CDR3 DNA: TGTGCCAGCAGCCAGGGCGGGGGACGTCATCAAGAGACCCAGTACTTC. Amino acids: CASSQGGGRHQETQYF.

Ten or more counts support this clonotype. The chain couples TRBV25-1 to TRBJ1-6; D gene ambiguous. V gave up 5 bases and J gave up 8 bases, with 16 bases separating them. This CDR3 comprises 15 residues. The V gene's germline CDR1 is MGHDK and CDR2 SYGVNS. CDR3 loop: CASSRFSPSDSPLHF. CDR3 nucleotides: TGTGCCAGCAGTAGATTTTCCCCCTCCGATTCACCCCTCCACTTT.

The chain carries TRBV6-5 and TRBJ1-5, with TRBD1 matching over 8 bases. V lost 5 bases, J lost 9 bases, and 15 bases stayed unmatched. CDR3 length: 16 amino acids. The germline CDR1 and CDR2 sequences are MNHEY and SVGAGI. The CDR3: CASSASGTGAPGPQHF. CDR3 sequence (DNA): TGTGCCAGCAGTGCTTCCGGGACAGGAGCCCCAGGGCCCCAGCATTTT.

This sequence joins TRBV14 and TRBJ1-6; a weak D match, TRBD1 (6 bases). This CDR3 contains 15 residues. Looked up from germline, CDR1 is SGHDN and CDR2 is FVKESK. Deletions cut 5 bases from V and 4 bases from J, with 12 bases between. Here the CDR3 reads CASSDGQRYNSPLHF. The CDR3 DNA follows: TGTGCCAGCAGCGATGGACAGCGTTATAATTCACCCCTCCACTTT.

This chain connects TRBV7-9 to TRBJ2-2; no clear D. This CDR3 has 15 residues. With 0 bases removed from V and 2 bases from J, the gap between germline ends came to 7 bases. The germline CDR1 and CDR2 sequences are SEHNR and FQNEAQ (reference sequence). The CDR3 DNA follows: TGTGCCAGCAGCTTAGCGCGGCCCAACACCGGGGAGCTGTTTTTT. Translated, it gives CASSLARPNTGELFF. The full variable domain, with the rest looked up from reference TRBV7-9 and TRBJ2-2, is DTGVSQNPRHKITKRGQNVTFRCDPISEHNRLYWYRQTLGQGPEFLTYFQNEAQLEKSRLLSDRFSAERPKGSFSTLEIQRTEQGDSAMYLCASSLARPNTGELFFGEGSRLTVL.

This clonotype was observed a handful of times. The chain is built from TRBV12-3 or TRBV12-4 and TRBJ1-4; D not certain. This CDR3 is 14 amino acids long. V was clipped by 5 bases and J by 2 bases, with 9 bases between them. This CDR3 reads CASSAPATNEKLFF. CDR3 coding DNA: TGTGCCAGCAGTGCCCCGGCGACTAATGAAAAACTGTTTTTT.

The CDR3 DNA sequence: TGCAGTGCTATTTCAGGGGCCGGTTTAAAGTGGGAGCAGTACTTC. Encoded protein: CSAISGAGLKWEQYF. The chain links TRBV20-1 to TRBJ2-7; D possibly corresponds to TRBD1 (6 bases). V lost 4 bases and J 7 bases, leaving 23 bases between the germline ends. The V gene's germline CDR1 is DFQATT and CDR2 SNEGSKA (reference sequence). The CDR3 contains 15 residues.

The chain recombines TRBV7-3 with TRBJ2-6, with 7 bases identical to TRBD1. Looked up from germline, CDR1 is SGHTA and CDR2 is FQGTGA. The CDR3 is made up of 17 amino acids. Losses at the gene ends were 5 bases for V and 0 bases for J; bases not matched to a gene: 7. The CDR3 loop is CASSEWDSRSGANVLTF. CDR3 DNA: TGTGCCAGCAGCGAGTGGGACAGCCGCTCTGGGGCCAACGTCCTGACTTTC.

In its sample, this clonotype was seen many times. This sequence joins TRBV13 and TRBJ1-2; D is unresolved. V lost 5 bases, J lost 1 base, and 17 bases lay in between. The CDR3 runs to 16 residues. Germline V lookup: CDR1 PRHDT, CDR2 FYEKMQ (reference sequence). CDR3: CASSPHRQEINYGYTF. DNA of the CDR3: TGTGCCAGCAGCCCGCACCGGCAGGAAATTAACTATGGCTACACCTTC.

The rearrangement uses TRBV9 and TRBJ1-1, with a tentative D call TRBD1 (5 bases). Germline CDR1 and CDR2: SGDLS and YYNGEE. V lost 4 bases to trimming and J lost 11 bases, with 24 bases between them. This CDR3 spans 15 amino acids. Written as DNA, the CDR3 is TGTGCCAGCAGCTTAGGCTCGGCCCAGGTTTGGGGGGCTTTCTTT. It is translated as CASSLGSAQVWGAFF.

This sequence joins TRBV7-2 and TRBJ2-5; possible D gene TRBD2, 5 bases. V was shortened by 6 bases and J by 5 bases, with 19 bases between the two germline ends. Germline CDR1 and CDR2: SGHTA and FQGNSA. The CDR3 is 15 residues long. CDR3 coding DNA: TGTGCCAGCAGGGCCGGGTCCTTCGGCGGGGAGACCCAGTACTTC. Amino acid sequence: CASRAGSFGGETQYF.

The V call is TRBV20-1, the J call TRBJ1-1, with a tentative D call TRBD1 (5 bases). Germline V CDR1 and CDR2: DFQATT, SNEGSKA (reference sequence). Deletions cut 6 bases from V and 0 bases from J, with 17 bases between. This CDR3 has 15 residues. CDR3 residues: CSAPEAGNMNTEAFF. CDR3 sequence (DNA): TGCAGTGCCCCGGAGGCAGGGAACATGAACACTGAAGCTTTCTTT.

The CDR3 loop reads CAAGDLSGNTIYF. CDR3 bases: TGTGCCGCGGGGGATCTATCTGGAAACACCATATATTTT. This chain joins TRBV6-6 and TRBJ1-3, with a weak D call TRBD1 (5 bases). V gave up 11 bases and J gave up 1 base, with 12 bases separating them. Germline V gives CDR1 MNHNY, CDR2 SVGAGI (reference sequence). The CDR3 has 13 amino acids.

The chain couples TRBV7-3 to TRBJ1-2, with TRBD1 as a possible D gene (5 bases). This CDR3 contains 14 residues. Trimming removed 5 bases from V and 8 bases from J, with 18 bases in between. The germline V gene has CDR1 SGHTA and CDR2 FQGTGA. The CDR3 sequence is CASSPSGALGGYTF. CDR3 bases: TGTGCCAGCAGCCCCAGCGGGGCCCTGGGGGGCTACACCTTC.

This clonotype showed up just a few times. The chain carries TRBV15 and TRBJ1-5; D might be TRBD1 (6 bases). Germline values: CDR1 LNHNV, CDR2 YYDKDF (reference sequence). The V and J ends lost 1 base and 5 bases respectively, with 15 bases between them. The CDR3 spans 16 residues. Here the CDR3 DNA reads TGTGCCACCAGCAGAGTCGACGGGGGGGCTGATCAGCCCCAGCATTTT. Translated, it gives CATSRVDGGADQPQHF.

The rearrangement uses TRBV7-8 and TRBJ2-5; tentatively, D is TRBD1 (5 bases). V lost 6 bases to trimming and J lost 5 bases, with 16 bases between them. The germline V gene encodes CDR1 SGHVS and CDR2 FQNEAQ. The CDR3 contains 14 residues. CDR3 bases: TGTGCCAGCAGTTTGGACATAGCATCCGAGACCCAGTACTTC. Protein sequence: CASSLDIASETQYF. Variable domain in full (rest from reference TRBV7-8 and TRBJ2-5): GAGVSQSPRYKVAKRGQDVALRCDPISGHVSLFWYQQALGQGPEFLTYFQNEAQLDKSGLPSDRFFAERPEGSVSTLKIQRTQQEDSAVYLCASSLDIASETQYFGPGTRLLVL.

The chain recombines TRBV6-5 with TRBJ2-7; TRBD2 aligns across 7 bases. The V gene end was trimmed by 6 bases and the J gene end by 2 bases; junction bases not matched to a gene: 4. The CDR3 loop spans 13 amino acids. Germline assignment: CDR1 MNHEY and CDR2 SVGAGI. The CDR3 nucleotides read TGTGCCAGCAGAAGCGGGACTACCTACGAGCAGTACTTC. As protein: CASRSGTTYEQYF.

This clonotype was counted only a few times. The chain uses TRBV7-3 and TRBJ2-7; no definite D call. Germline V gene lookup returns CDR1 SGHTA and CDR2 FQGTGA. The V gene lost 5 bases and the J gene lost 5 bases, with 13 bases spanning the gap. CDR3 size: 13 residues. Here the CDR3 DNA reads TGTGCCAGCAGCCTCTATACAGTAGACGAGCAGTACTTC. Encoded protein: CASSLYTVDEQYF.

The chain links TRBV7-3 to TRBJ2-7; 9 bases line up with TRBD1. Germline-derived CDR1 and CDR2 are SGHTA and FQGTGA. Trimming at V came to 2 bases and at J to 2 bases, leaving 7 bases not matched to a gene. The CDR3 has 16 amino acids. The CDR3: CASSLAPGQGPYEQYF. CDR3 bases: TGTGCCAGCAGCTTAGCCCCGGGACAGGGCCCCTACGAGCAGTACTTC.

V and J are TRBV7-2 and TRBJ2-3, with TRBD2 as a possible D gene (7 bases). The CDR3 has 16 amino acids. V lost 1 base and J 0 bases, leaving 11 bases between the germline ends. The germline CDR1 and CDR2 sequences are SGHTA and FQGNSA. The CDR3 reads CASSLVGGPSTDTQYF. The CDR3 nucleotides read TGTGCCAGCAGCTTAGTGGGGGGGCCTAGCACAGATACGCAGTATTTT. The entire variable domain, with the rest obtained from reference TRBV7-2 and TRBJ2-3, is as follows: GAGVSQSPSNKVTEKGKDVELRCDPISGHTALYWYRQSLGQGLEFLIYFQGNSAPDKSGLPSDRFSAERTGGSVSTLTIQRTQQEDSAVYLCASSLVGGPSTDTQYFGPGTRLTVL.

V is TRBV7-6 and J is TRBJ2-2; unclear D gene. The CDR3 contains 14 residues. Germline assignment: CDR1 SGHVS and CDR2 FNYEAQ. The V end was cut by 1 base, the J end by 4 bases, with 7 bases between. CDR3 nucleotides: TGTGCCAGCAGCTTAGATAGTAGCACCGGGGAGCTGTTTTTT. Amino acid sequence: CASSLDSSTGELFF.

V gene TRBV29-1 combines with J gene TRBJ2-3; possibly TRBD1 for D (5 bases). V lost 2 bases and J lost 6, with 12 bases in between. The CDR3 loop spans 13 amino acids. Germline V lookup: CDR1 SQVTM, CDR2 ANQGSEA. The CDR3 reads CSVEKGPGDTQYF. The CDR3 DNA sequence: TGCAGCGTTGAAAAGGGTCCAGGGGATACGCAGTATTTT.